The 5 T cell receptor beta chains below all came from one sample that was sequenced in a study of cytomegalovirus exposure and HLA in healthy donors. PCR primers comprised 60 Vbeta and 13 Jbeta primers. The repertoire was sequenced with immunoSEQ multiplex PCR; TCRdb's copy has only in-frame clones and lacks some. The table shows around 170,000 clones, with roughly four fifths occurring only once. The sample was PBMCs. The receptors stem from a man younger than 35 in good health and CMV-seronegative.

This chain uses TRBV18 with TRBJ2-2; 9 bases fit TRBD1. Germline V gene data show CDR1 as KGHSH and CDR2 as LQKENI. The CDR3 totals 16 residues. V trimming: 4 bases; J trimming: 5 bases; junction bases outside the gene matches: 8. CDR3 in DNA: TGTGCCAGCTCACTCACCGGGACAGGGTGGACCGGGGAGCTGTTTTTT. Translated: CASSLTGTGWTGELFF.

The chain combines TRBV2 with TRBJ2-2; maybe TRBD2 (5 bases). Germline CDR1 and CDR2: SNHLY and FYNNEI. CDR3 length equals 18 residues. V gave up 4 bases and J gave up 2 bases, with 20 bases separating them. The CDR3 nucleotides are TGTGCCAGCAGTGGTCGTTATGGGAGAACTATCAACACCGGGGAGCTGTTTTTT. Encoded protein: CASSGRYGRTINTGELFF.

The CDR3 loop is CAWSTGLGYGYTF. In DNA, the CDR3 is TGTGCCTGGAGTACAGGGCTCGGCTATGGCTACACCTTC. V gene TRBV30 combines with J gene TRBJ1-2; D possibly corresponds to TRBD1 (6 bases). Germline loops: CDR1 GTSNPN, CDR2 SVGIG (reference sequence). V was clipped by 2 bases and J by 4 bases, with 11 bases between them. The CDR3 has 13 residues.

CDR3 residues: CAITSKGQTNTEAFF. In nucleotides, the CDR3 is TGTGCCATCACCAGCAAAGGACAGACGAACACTGAAGCTTTCTTT. The chain employs TRBV10-3 and TRBJ1-1, with TRBD1 as a possible D gene (6 bases). The germline V gene has CDR1 ENHRY and CDR2 SYGVKD. This CDR3 region has 15 residues. V was cut by 7 bases and J by 1 base, with 16 bases left in between.

This clone appeared a single time. The J gene is TRBJ1-1, the V gene TRBV6-1; D remains unclear. The CDR3 sequence is 16 residues long. CDR1 MNHNS and CDR2 SASEGT come from the germline V gene. Trimming pared 0 bases from V and 1 base from J, leaving 12 bases between. The CDR3 region has the DNA TGTGCCAGCAGTGAAGCTAAAATGGGAGGGAACACTGAAGCTTTCTTT. This translates into CASSEAKMGGNTEAFF.